Listed below are T cell receptor beta chains from one sample, sequenced in a study of T cell changes during pregnancy in multiple sclerosis. Sequencing was performed with immunoSEQ multiplex PCR; in TCRdb, only in-frame clones are kept and a portion is missing. The repertoire holds 25,000 or so clones, with about 89% as singletons. The sample was CD8+ T cells from peripheral blood mononuclear cells, taken before pregnancy. These receptors originate from a female donor with multiple sclerosis, enrolled in a pregnancy study. Each CDR3 is given with its conserved first and last residue. The D gene is left open where the match is weak. Size tells how often a clone was seen (once, few, many) or the class of an expanded clone, and some rows leave it out.

clone_size: -; v_call: TRBV30; j_call: TRBJ2-7; d_call: -; cdr3_nt: TGTGCCTGGAGTGTAGACGGAGACTACGAGCAGTACTTC; cdr3_aa: CAWSVDGDYEQYF
clone_size: -; v_call: TRBV11-2; j_call: TRBJ2-5; d_call: TRBD2; cdr3_nt: TGTGCCAGCAGCTTAGAACTAGCGGGAGGGCCTGACACGGAGACCCAGTACTTC; cdr3_aa: CASSLELAGGPDTETQYF
clone_size: -; v_call: TRBV4-1; j_call: TRBJ2-4; d_call: TRBD2; cdr3_nt: TGCGCCAGCAGCCAAGGAGCGGGAGGAGGGAACATTCAGTACTTC; cdr3_aa: CASSQGAGGGNIQYF
clone_size: -; v_call: TRBV7-9; j_call: TRBJ2-7; d_call: -; cdr3_nt: TGTGCCAGCAGCCCCAGGGTTTCCTCAGGGAAGCAGTACTTC; cdr3_aa: CASSPRVSSGKQYF
clone_size: once; v_call: TRBV7-9; j_call: TRBJ2-1; d_call: -; cdr3_nt: TGTGCCAGCAGGCCAACACGGTCGGGTAATGAGCAGTTCTTC; cdr3_aa: CASRPTRSGNEQFF
clone_size: -; v_call: TRBV6-6; j_call: TRBJ2-1; d_call: -; cdr3_nt: TGTGCCAGCAGTTACTCGGGGGGAGAGCAGTTCTTC; cdr3_aa: CASSYSGGEQFF
clone_size: -; v_call: TRBV11-2; j_call: TRBJ1-2; d_call: -; cdr3_nt: TGTGCCAGCAGCTTAGACAGGTTCGGCTACACCTTC; cdr3_aa: CASSLDRFGYTF
clone_size: -; v_call: TRBV4-3; j_call: TRBJ2-6; d_call: -; cdr3_nt: TGCGCCAGCAGCCAAGACGCGGGGTCTGGGGCCAACGTCCTGACTTTC; cdr3_aa: CASSQDAGSGANVLTF
clone_size: -; v_call: TRBV27; j_call: TRBJ2-1; d_call: TRBD2; cdr3_nt: TGTGCCACCTCTCATGGGACTAGCGGGTTCAATGAGCAGTTCTTC; cdr3_aa: CATSHGTSGFNEQFF
clone_size: -; v_call: TRBV4-3; j_call: TRBJ2-3; d_call: -; cdr3_nt: TGCGCCAGCAGCCAAGATTTTAACACAGATACGCAGTATTTT; cdr3_aa: CASSQDFNTDTQYF
clone_size: -; v_call: TRBV28; j_call: TRBJ1-1; d_call: -; cdr3_nt: TGTGCCAGCAGTTTCGGGCCCGGGGGATTGAACACTGAAGCTTTCTTT; cdr3_aa: CASSFGPGGLNTEAFF
clone_size: -; v_call: TRBV4-1; j_call: TRBJ2-4; d_call: TRBD2; cdr3_nt: TGCGCCAGCAGCCTACTAGCGGGAGAGCAAAACATTCAGTACTTC; cdr3_aa: CASSLLAGEQNIQYF
clone_size: -; v_call: TRBV19; j_call: TRBJ2-6; d_call: -; cdr3_nt: TGTGCCAGTAGTATGGAGCTTTCCCTTTTGGGGGCCAACGTCCTGACTTTC; cdr3_aa: CASSMELSLLGANVLTF
clone_size: once; v_call: TRBV6-4; j_call: TRBJ2-3; d_call: -; cdr3_nt: TGTGCCAGCAGTGAGGGGGGACAGAGCACAGATACGCAGTATTTT; cdr3_aa: CASSEGGQSTDTQYF
clone_size: -; v_call: TRBV7-9; j_call: TRBJ1-1; d_call: -; cdr3_nt: TGTGCCAGCAGCTCCACAGGGTTGAACACTGAAGCTTTCTTT; cdr3_aa: CASSSTGLNTEAFF
clone_size: -; v_call: TRBV6-5; j_call: TRBJ2-2; d_call: -; cdr3_nt: TGTGCCAGCCACACTGGGGGCAGCACCGGGGAGCTGTTTTTT; cdr3_aa: CASHTGGSTGELFF
clone_size: -; v_call: TRBV18; j_call: TRBJ1-1; d_call: -; cdr3_nt: TGTGCCAGCTCGAAAGAGGGTTACACTGAAGCTTTCTTT; cdr3_aa: CASSKEGYTEAFF
clone_size: -; v_call: TRBV7-9; j_call: TRBJ1-1; d_call: TRBD1; cdr3_nt: TGTGCCAGCAGCCGCACAGGGGGCTTCACTGAAGCTTTCTTT; cdr3_aa: CASSRTGGFTEAFF
clone_size: -; v_call: TRBV7-9; j_call: TRBJ2-7; d_call: -; cdr3_nt: TGTGCCAGCAGCTTAGGCGGACTCTACGAGCAGTACTTC; cdr3_aa: CASSLGGLYEQYF
clone_size: -; v_call: TRBV28; j_call: TRBJ2-7; d_call: TRBD2; cdr3_nt: TGTGCCAGCAGTTTAGGGGCGGGAGAAGTTTCCTACGAGCAGTACTTC; cdr3_aa: CASSLGAGEVSYEQYF
clone_size: -; v_call: TRBV7-9; j_call: TRBJ2-2; d_call: -; cdr3_nt: TGTGCCAGCAGCCCGACAGGAACCGGGGAGCTGTTTTTT; cdr3_aa: CASSPTGTGELFF
clone_size: -; v_call: TRBV7-3; j_call: TRBJ1-1; d_call: -; cdr3_nt: TGTGCCAGCAGCTTAGGACCCCGGGACATGAACACTGAAGCTTTCTTT; cdr3_aa: CASSLGPRDMNTEAFF
clone_size: -; v_call: TRBV5-4; j_call: TRBJ2-1; d_call: TRBD2; cdr3_nt: TGTGCCAGCAGCCCTCGGACAACTAGCGGGATCTACAATGAGCAGTTCTTC; cdr3_aa: CASSPRTTSGIYNEQFF
clone_size: -; v_call: TRBV4-1; j_call: TRBJ2-7; d_call: -; cdr3_nt: TGCGCCAGCAGCTGGTCGGCCCATAGCGACGAGCAGTACTTC; cdr3_aa: CASSWSAHSDEQYF
clone_size: -; v_call: TRBV7-9; j_call: TRBJ1-5; d_call: -; cdr3_nt: TGTGCCAGCAGCTCCTCGACGGGGGGCAATCAGCCCCAGCATTTT; cdr3_aa: CASSSSTGGNQPQHF
clone_size: -; v_call: TRBV5-6; j_call: TRBJ2-3; d_call: TRBD1; cdr3_nt: TGTGCCAGCAGTCAAGACAGGGGGTACACAGATACGCAGTATTTT; cdr3_aa: CASSQDRGYTDTQYF
clone_size: once; v_call: TRBV7-9; j_call: TRBJ2-1; d_call: -; cdr3_nt: TGTGCCAGCAGCTTAGCCGGAGTAGTCTCCTACAATGAGCAGTTCTTC; cdr3_aa: CASSLAGVVSYNEQFF
clone_size: -; v_call: TRBV7-6; j_call: TRBJ2-7; d_call: -; cdr3_nt: TGTGCCAGCAGCTTAGCGCGGACCTACGAGCAGTACTTC; cdr3_aa: CASSLARTYEQYF
clone_size: -; v_call: TRBV7-2; j_call: TRBJ2-2; d_call: -; cdr3_nt: TGTGCCAGCAGCTTACTTTCGGGGACCGGGGAGCTGTTTTTT; cdr3_aa: CASSLLSGTGELFF
clone_size: -; v_call: TRBV5-5; j_call: TRBJ2-4; d_call: -; cdr3_nt: TGTGCCAGCAGCCTGGCTTCGGCCAAAAACATTCAGTACTTC; cdr3_aa: CASSLASAKNIQYF
clone_size: once; v_call: TRBV13; j_call: TRBJ2-7; d_call: TRBD2; cdr3_nt: TGTGCCAGCAGCTCCGTCGCTAGCGGGAAGCGGGAGCAGTACTTC; cdr3_aa: CASSSVASGKREQYF
clone_size: -; v_call: TRBV27; j_call: TRBJ2-4; d_call: -; cdr3_nt: TGTGCCAGCAGCGCAGGACAGCCTCTGGCCAAAAACATTCAGTACTTC; cdr3_aa: CASSAGQPLAKNIQYF
clone_size: -; v_call: TRBV7-9; j_call: TRBJ2-7; d_call: TRBD2; cdr3_nt: TGTGCCAGCAGCTCTACCAGCGGGAGGCCTTACGAGCAGTACTTC; cdr3_aa: CASSSTSGRPYEQYF
clone_size: -; v_call: TRBV10-3; j_call: TRBJ2-5; d_call: -; cdr3_nt: TGTGCCATCAGTGAGTCGACTCTGGCTAGCGTTGGGGAGACCCAGTACTTC; cdr3_aa: CAISESTLASVGETQYF
clone_size: -; v_call: TRBV6-5; j_call: TRBJ2-1; d_call: TRBD2; cdr3_nt: TGTGCCAGCAGTTACTCTGTAGCGGGAGGTTACAATGAGCAGTTCTTC; cdr3_aa: CASSYSVAGGYNEQFF
clone_size: -; v_call: TRBV19; j_call: TRBJ2-1; d_call: -; cdr3_nt: TGTGCCAGTAGTATGGGTGCACAGGACGGGGGACTGTACAATGAGCAGTTCTTC; cdr3_aa: CASSMGAQDGGLYNEQFF
clone_size: once; v_call: TRBV29-1; j_call: TRBJ1-4; d_call: -; cdr3_nt: TGCAGCGTTGGGACCGGGGGTGAAAAACTGTTTTTT; cdr3_aa: CSVGTGGEKLFF
clone_size: -; v_call: TRBV20-1; j_call: TRBJ1-1; d_call: -; cdr3_nt: TGCAGTGCCCCGGGAGGGCAAGCTTTCTTT; cdr3_aa: CSAPGGQAFF
clone_size: -; v_call: TRBV2; j_call: TRBJ1-2; d_call: TRBD1; cdr3_nt: TGTGCCAGCAGCGAACGGGACAGGGGCTGGTTGTATGGCTACACCTTC; cdr3_aa: CASSERDRGWLYGYTF
clone_size: -; v_call: TRBV7-6; j_call: TRBJ2-3; d_call: -; cdr3_nt: TGTGCCAGCAGCCGTATCGAGGATACGCAGTATTTT; cdr3_aa: CASSRIEDTQYF
clone_size: -; v_call: TRBV6-5; j_call: TRBJ2-1; d_call: TRBD1; cdr3_nt: TGTGCCAGCAGTAGGGACAGTTACAATGAGCAGTTCTTC; cdr3_aa: CASSRDSYNEQFF
clone_size: -; v_call: TRBV27; j_call: TRBJ1-2; d_call: -; cdr3_nt: TGTGCCAGCAGTCAGGGTTTTGGCTACACCTTC; cdr3_aa: CASSQGFGYTF
clone_size: -; v_call: TRBV18; j_call: TRBJ2-5; d_call: TRBD1; cdr3_nt: TGTGCCAGCTCACCATGGGACAGAGAAGAGACCCAGTACTTC; cdr3_aa: CASSPWDREETQYF
clone_size: -; v_call: TRBV29-1; j_call: TRBJ1-5; d_call: -; cdr3_nt: TGCAGTGTTGGGGGACAACCTAGCAATCAGCCCCAGCATTTT; cdr3_aa: CSVGGQPSNQPQHF
clone_size: -; v_call: TRBV19; j_call: TRBJ2-1; d_call: -; cdr3_nt: TGTGCCAGTAGTTTAGGACTATACAATGAGCAGTTCTTC; cdr3_aa: CASSLGLYNEQFF
clone_size: -; v_call: TRBV4-1; j_call: TRBJ2-6; d_call: TRBD2; cdr3_nt: TGCGCCAGCAGCCAAGATGCGGGACTAGCGGTCTCTGGGGCCAACGTCCTGACTTTC; cdr3_aa: CASSQDAGLAVSGANVLTF
clone_size: -; v_call: TRBV7-8; j_call: TRBJ2-7; d_call: TRBD2; cdr3_nt: TGTGCCAGCAGCTTAGTACTAGCGGGAGGGGAAGGCTACGAGCAGTACTTC; cdr3_aa: CASSLVLAGGEGYEQYF
clone_size: -; v_call: TRBV5-1; j_call: TRBJ1-1; d_call: -; cdr3_nt: TGCGCCAGCAGCTTCGCCGGGGAAGGGTCTGAAGCTTTCTTT; cdr3_aa: CASSFAGEGSEAFF